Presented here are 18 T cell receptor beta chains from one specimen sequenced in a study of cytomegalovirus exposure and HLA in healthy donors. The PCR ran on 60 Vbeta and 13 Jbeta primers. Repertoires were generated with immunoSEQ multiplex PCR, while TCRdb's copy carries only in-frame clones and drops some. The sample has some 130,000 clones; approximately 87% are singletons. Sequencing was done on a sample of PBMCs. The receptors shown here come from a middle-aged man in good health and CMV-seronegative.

The CDR3 loop reads CASTGLAGGANEQFF. DNA of the CDR3: TGTGCCAGCACGGGACTAGCGGGGGGGGCGAATGAGCAGTTCTTC. This rearrangement joins TRBV28 to TRBJ2-1; 16 bases are shared with TRBD2. The CDR3 is 15 residues long. Germline V CDR1 and CDR2: MDHEN, SYDVKM. The ends lost 7 bases at V and 7 bases at J; junction bases unmatched: 4.

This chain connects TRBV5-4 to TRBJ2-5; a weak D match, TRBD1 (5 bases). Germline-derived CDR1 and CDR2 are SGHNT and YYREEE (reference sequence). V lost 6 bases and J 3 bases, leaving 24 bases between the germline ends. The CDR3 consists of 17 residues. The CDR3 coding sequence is TGTGCCAGCACCAACTTGGGGCAGCTCGTTCTCAAAGAGACCCAGTACTTC. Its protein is CASTNLGQLVLKETQYF.

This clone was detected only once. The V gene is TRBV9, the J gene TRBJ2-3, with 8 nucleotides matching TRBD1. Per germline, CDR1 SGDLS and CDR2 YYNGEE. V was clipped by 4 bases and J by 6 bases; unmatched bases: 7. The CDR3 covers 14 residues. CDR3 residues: CASSPRTGRDTQYF. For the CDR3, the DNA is TGTGCCAGCAGCCCCCGGACAGGGCGGGATACGCAGTATTTT.

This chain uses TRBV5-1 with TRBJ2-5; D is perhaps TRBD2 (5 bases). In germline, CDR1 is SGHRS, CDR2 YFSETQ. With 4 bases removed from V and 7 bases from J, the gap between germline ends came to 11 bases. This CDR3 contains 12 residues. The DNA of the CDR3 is TGCGCCAGCAGCCGGGGAGAGGGGACCCAGTACTTC. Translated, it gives CASSRGEGTQYF.

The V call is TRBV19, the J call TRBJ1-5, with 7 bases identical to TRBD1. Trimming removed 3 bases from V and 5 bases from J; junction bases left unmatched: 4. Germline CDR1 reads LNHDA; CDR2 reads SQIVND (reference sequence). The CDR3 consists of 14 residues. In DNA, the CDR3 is TGTGCCAGTAGTATCAGGGGGGATTATCAGCCCCAGCATTTT. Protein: CASSIRGDYQPQHF.

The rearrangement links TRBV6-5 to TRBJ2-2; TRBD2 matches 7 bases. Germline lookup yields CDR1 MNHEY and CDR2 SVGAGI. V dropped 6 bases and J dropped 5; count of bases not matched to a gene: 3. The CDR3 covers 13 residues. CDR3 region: CASRDGGTGELFF. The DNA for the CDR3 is TGTGCCAGCAGGGACGGGGGGACCGGGGAGCTGTTTTTT.

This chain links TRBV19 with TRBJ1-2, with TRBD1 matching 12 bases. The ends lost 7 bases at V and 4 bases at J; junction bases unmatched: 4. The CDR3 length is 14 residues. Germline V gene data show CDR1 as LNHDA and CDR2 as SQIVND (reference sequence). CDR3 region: CASKPGQGAYGYTF. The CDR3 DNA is TGTGCCAGTAAACCGGGACAGGGGGCCTATGGCTACACCTTC.

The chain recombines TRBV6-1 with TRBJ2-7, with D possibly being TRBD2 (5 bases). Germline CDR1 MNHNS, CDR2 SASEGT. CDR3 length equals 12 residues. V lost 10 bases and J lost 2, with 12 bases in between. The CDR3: CAIRGSAYEQYF. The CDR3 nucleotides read TGTGCCATTCGGGGTTCAGCCTACGAGCAGTACTTC.

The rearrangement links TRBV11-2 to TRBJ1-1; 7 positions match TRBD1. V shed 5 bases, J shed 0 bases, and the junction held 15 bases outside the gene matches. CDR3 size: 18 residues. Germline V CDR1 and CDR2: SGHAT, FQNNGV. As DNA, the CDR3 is TGTGCCAGCAGCCCATACCCTAGGGGACAGCTCATGAACACTGAAGCTTTCTTT. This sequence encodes CASSPYPRGQLMNTEAFF.

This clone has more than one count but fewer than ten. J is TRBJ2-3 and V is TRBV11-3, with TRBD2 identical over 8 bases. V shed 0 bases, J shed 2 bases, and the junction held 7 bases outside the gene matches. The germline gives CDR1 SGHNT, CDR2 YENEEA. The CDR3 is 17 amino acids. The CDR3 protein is CASSLDSGGMTTDTQYF. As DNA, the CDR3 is TGTGCCAGCAGCTTAGACTCGGGGGGGATGACCACAGATACGCAGTATTTT.

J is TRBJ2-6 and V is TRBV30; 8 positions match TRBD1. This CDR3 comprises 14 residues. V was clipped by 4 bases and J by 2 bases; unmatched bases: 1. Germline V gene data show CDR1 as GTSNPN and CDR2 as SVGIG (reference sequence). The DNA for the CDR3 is TGTGCCTGGAAGGACAGGGCTGGGGCCAACGTCCTGACTTTC. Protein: CAWKDRAGANVLTF.

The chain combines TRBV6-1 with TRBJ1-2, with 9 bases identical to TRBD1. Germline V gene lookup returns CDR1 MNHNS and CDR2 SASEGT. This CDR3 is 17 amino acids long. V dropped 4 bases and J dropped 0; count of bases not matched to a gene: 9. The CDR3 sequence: CASSAGTGSPTNYGYTF. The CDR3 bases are TGTGCCAGCAGTGCCGGGACAGGGAGCCCTACTAACTATGGCTACACCTTC.

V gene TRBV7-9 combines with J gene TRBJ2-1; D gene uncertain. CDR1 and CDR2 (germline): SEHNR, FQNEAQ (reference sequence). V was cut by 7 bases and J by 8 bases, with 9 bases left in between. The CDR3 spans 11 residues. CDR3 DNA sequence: TGTGCCAGCACCTCTCGCGATGAGCAGTTCTTC. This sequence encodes CASTSRDEQFF.

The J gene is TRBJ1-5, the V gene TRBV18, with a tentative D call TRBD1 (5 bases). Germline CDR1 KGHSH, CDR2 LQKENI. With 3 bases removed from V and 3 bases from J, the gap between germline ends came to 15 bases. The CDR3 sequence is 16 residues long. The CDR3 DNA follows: TGTGCCAGCTCACCGGAAGGGGCTGATTACAATCAGCCCCAGCATTTT. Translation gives CASSPEGADYNQPQHF.

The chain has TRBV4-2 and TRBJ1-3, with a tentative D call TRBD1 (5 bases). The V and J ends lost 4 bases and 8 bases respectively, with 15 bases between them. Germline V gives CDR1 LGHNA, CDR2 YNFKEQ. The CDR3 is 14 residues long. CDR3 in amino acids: CASSRVEGEDTIYF. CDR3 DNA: TGTGCCAGCAGCCGGGTCGAAGGGGAGGACACCATATATTTT.

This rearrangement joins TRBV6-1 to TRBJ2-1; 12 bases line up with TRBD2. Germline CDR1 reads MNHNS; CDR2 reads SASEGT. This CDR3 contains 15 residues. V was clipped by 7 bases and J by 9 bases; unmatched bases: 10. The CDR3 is CASILTSGGGGEQFF. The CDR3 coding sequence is TGTGCCAGCATCCTGACTAGCGGGGGAGGTGGTGAGCAGTTCTTC.

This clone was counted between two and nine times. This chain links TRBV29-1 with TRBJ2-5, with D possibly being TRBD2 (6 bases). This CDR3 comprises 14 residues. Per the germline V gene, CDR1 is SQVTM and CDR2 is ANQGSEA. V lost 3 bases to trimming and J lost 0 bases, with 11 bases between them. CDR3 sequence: CSVDGSGYQETQYF. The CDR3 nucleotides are TGCAGCGTTGATGGTAGCGGTTACCAAGAGACCCAGTACTTC.

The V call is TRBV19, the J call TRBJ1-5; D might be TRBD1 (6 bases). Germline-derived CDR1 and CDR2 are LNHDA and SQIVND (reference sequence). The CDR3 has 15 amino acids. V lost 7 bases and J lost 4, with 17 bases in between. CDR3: CASTPRGGGNQPQHF. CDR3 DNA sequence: TGTGCCAGTACCCCGAGGGGGGGCGGTAATCAGCCCCAGCATTTT.